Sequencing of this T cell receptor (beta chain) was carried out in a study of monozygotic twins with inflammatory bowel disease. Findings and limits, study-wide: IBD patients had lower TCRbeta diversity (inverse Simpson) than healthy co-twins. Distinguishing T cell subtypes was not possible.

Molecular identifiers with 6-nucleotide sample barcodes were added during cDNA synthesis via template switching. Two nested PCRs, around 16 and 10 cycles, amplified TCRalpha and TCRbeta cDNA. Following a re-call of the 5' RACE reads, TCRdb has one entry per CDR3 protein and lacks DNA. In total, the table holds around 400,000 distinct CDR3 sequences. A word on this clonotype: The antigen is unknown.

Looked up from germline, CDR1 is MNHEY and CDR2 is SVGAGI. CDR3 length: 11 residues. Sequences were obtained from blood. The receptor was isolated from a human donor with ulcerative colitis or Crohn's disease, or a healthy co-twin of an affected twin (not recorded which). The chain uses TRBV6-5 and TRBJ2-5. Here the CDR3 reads CASSGVGTQYF.